These 28 T cell receptor beta chains share one sample of origin, sequenced in a study of shared clonotypes between healthy human individuals. Naive-designated CD8 cells lacked CD45RO, were positively enriched for CCR7, and omitted terminally differentiated effector memory CD45RA+ cells. Some clones are missing from TCRdb's copy, which holds only in-frame ones; the method was immunoSEQ multiplex PCR. The table shows around 2.1 million clones, with roughly 91% occurring only once. The sequenced sample was naive CD8+ T cells from PBMCs. These receptors originate from a man aged 18 to 30 in good health. Some clones in this sample may be carry-over from other donors' samples.

This rearrangement joins TRBV4-1 to TRBJ2-1; D perhaps matches TRBD2 (6 bases). The germline V gene encodes CDR1 MGHRA and CDR2 YSYEKL. The CDR3 spans 17 residues. V dropped 1 base and J dropped 2 bases, with 15 bases sitting between them. The CDR3 protein is CASSQARGGSAYNEQFF. CDR3 DNA sequence: TGCGCCAGCAGCCAAGCAAGGGGAGGATCAGCCTACAATGAGCAGTTCTTC.

This chain joins TRBV29-1 and TRBJ2-1; TRBD2 agrees at 9 bases. In germline, CDR1 is SQVTM, CDR2 ANQGSEA. This CDR3 spans 16 amino acids. V was pared by 3 bases and J by 6 bases, with 12 bases of the junction left unmatched. For the CDR3, the DNA is TGCAGCGTTGATTGGATGCCGCGGGAGGGATTCAATGAGCAGTTCTTC. Protein: CSVDWMPREGFNEQFF.

The rearrangement links TRBV28 to TRBJ1-2, with D tentatively TRBD1 (6 bases). From germline, CDR1 is MDHEN and CDR2 SYDVKM. This CDR3 spans 15 amino acids. V was shortened by 9 bases and J by 4 bases, with 21 bases between the two germline ends. In DNA, the CDR3 is TGTGCCAGTTGTTTTCGAGGGGACACCTTCTATGGCTACACCTTC. This translates into CASCFRGDTFYGYTF.

Only one count was recorded for this clone. V gene TRBV27 combines with J gene TRBJ2-1, with a possible D match to TRBD2 (6 bases). Germline V gene sequence: CDR1 MNHEY, CDR2 SMNVEV (reference sequence). V gave up 5 bases and J gave up 5 bases, with 22 bases separating them. The CDR3 runs 17 residues. In nucleotides, the CDR3 is TGTGCCAGCAGTGGATTCCTGGACTATCGCGGGAACAATGAGCAGTTCTTC. Translated, it gives CASSGFLDYRGNNEQFF.

This chain joins TRBV2 and TRBJ1-4, with D possibly being TRBD1 (5 bases). Germline CDR1 SNHLY, CDR2 FYNNEI. Deletions cut 8 bases from V and 11 bases from J, with 12 bases between. The CDR3 runs 11 residues. The CDR3 coding sequence is TGTGCCAGCTTAGGGACGCCTAAACTGTTTTTT. It translates to CASLGTPKLFF.

Remarks on this clone: Other DNA sequences in this sample translate to the same CDR3. This chain joins TRBV5-1 and TRBJ2-1, with TRBD2 matching 11 bases. Germline CDR1 is SGHRS and CDR2 is YFSETQ. V shed 4 bases and J 0 bases; nucleotides not matched to a gene: 3. The CDR3 length is 16 residues. This CDR3 reads CASSGTSGSSYNEQFF. For the CDR3, the DNA is TGCGCCAGCAGCGGAACTAGCGGGAGCTCCTACAATGAGCAGTTCTTC.

The J gene is TRBJ1-1, the V gene TRBV13, with 7 bases that match TRBD1. This CDR3 spans 15 amino acids. CDR1 is PRHDT and CDR2 is FYEKMQ in the germline V gene (reference sequence). With 1 base clipped from V and 1 base from J, the junction kept 3 bases outside the gene matches. CDR3 loop: CASSLDRGRNTEAFF. The CDR3, as DNA: TGTGCCAGCAGCTTAGACAGGGGTCGGAACACTGAAGCTTTCTTT. Variable domain in full (rest from reference TRBV13 and TRBJ1-1): AAGVIQSPRHLIKEKRETATLKCYPIPRHDTVYWYQQGPGQDPQFLISFYEKMQSDKGSIPDRFSAQQFSDYHSELNMSSLELGDSALYFCASSLDRGRNTEAFFGQGTRLTVV.

J is TRBJ1-2 and V is TRBV13; perhaps TRBD1 as D (5 bases). The length of the CDR3 is 16 residues. V was cut by 5 bases and J by 3 bases, with 19 bases left in between. Germline CDR1 PRHDT, CDR2 FYEKMQ (reference sequence). The CDR3 spells CASSLGTAATYYGYTF. The CDR3 DNA is TGTGCCAGCAGCCTTGGGACGGCCGCTACGTACTATGGCTACACCTTC.

The chain couples TRBV29-1 to TRBJ1-2; a weak D match, TRBD1 (5 bases). CDR3 size: 14 residues. Germline V gene data show CDR1 as SQVTM and CDR2 as ANQGSEA. The V end was cut by 6 bases, the J end by 8 bases, with 22 bases between. The CDR3 nucleotides read TGCAGCGTCCGCTCTGGGACCAGCGCTGTCGGCTACACCTTC. Translating it yields CSVRSGTSAVGYTF.

CDR3 loop: CATSRIDQYTEAFF. The CDR3 DNA is TGTGCCACCAGCAGAATTGACCAGTACACTGAAGCTTTCTTT. V and J are TRBV15 and TRBJ1-1; the D is unclear. The germline V gene encodes CDR1 LNHNV and CDR2 YYDKDF (reference sequence). Trimming stripped 2 bases from V and 3 bases from J, with 10 bases between. The CDR3 runs to 14 residues. Using reference TRBV15 and TRBJ1-1 for the parts outside the CDR3, the full variable domain is DAMVIQNPRYQVTQFGKPVTLSCSQTLNHNVMYWYQQKSSQAPKLLFHYYDKDFNNEADTPDNFQSRRPNTSFCFLDIRSPGLGDTAMYLCATSRIDQYTEAFFGQGTRLTVV.

The CDR3 coding sequence is TGTGCCAGCAGCCCGACGATTGGGAGCGCCTTCTACAATGAGCAGTTCTTC. Protein sequence: CASSPTIGSAFYNEQFF. The V gene is TRBV11-2, the J gene TRBJ2-1, with TRBD2 as a possible D gene (5 bases). CDR3 length: 17 residues. The germline V gene has CDR1 SGHAT and CDR2 FQNNGV. V shed 5 bases and J shed 3 bases, with 20 bases lying between them.

The V gene is TRBV6-5, the J gene TRBJ2-7; D may be TRBD2 (6 bases). The V end lost 4 bases, the J end lost 4 bases, and 14 bases lay between the germline ends. Germline V CDR1 and CDR2: MNHEY, SVGAGI. CDR3 length: 14 amino acids. This CDR3 reads CASSSRDFRYEQYF. CDR3 DNA: TGTGCCAGCAGTTCCCGGGACTTTAGATACGAGCAGTACTTC.

V usage is TRBV7-9 and J usage is TRBJ1-2; no reliable D call. Germline CDR1 SEHNR, CDR2 FQNEAQ (reference sequence). The V gene lost 5 bases and the J gene lost 6 bases, with 22 bases spanning the gap. This CDR3 has 16 amino acids. DNA of the CDR3: TGTGCCAGCAGCCCAGGTAGGGTTGGGAAGAGAAATGGCTACACCTTC. Translation: CASSPGRVGKRNGYTF. Complete variable domain (other parts from reference TRBV7-9 and TRBJ1-2): DTGVSQNPRHKITKRGQNVTFRCDPISEHNRLYWYRQTLGQGPEFLTYFQNEAQLEKSRLLSDRFSAERPKGSFSTLEIQRTEQGDSAMYLCASSPGRVGKRNGYTFGSGTRLTVV.

J is TRBJ2-1 and V is TRBV10-2, with TRBD2 identical over 15 bases. The V and J ends lost 3 bases and 12 bases, in that order; junction bases with no gene match: 6. The CDR3 contains 15 residues. The germline gives CDR1 WSHSY, CDR2 SAAADI. CDR3 DNA sequence: TGCGCCAGCAGTGACGGACTAGCGGGAGGGCCGGGGCAGTTCTTC. Protein product: CASSDGLAGGPGQFF.

The chain recombines TRBV9 with TRBJ2-5; D is perhaps TRBD1 (6 bases). The germline V gene encodes CDR1 SGDLS and CDR2 YYNGEE. V gave up 7 bases and J gave up 2 bases, with 9 bases separating them. CDR3 length: 12 amino acids. CDR3 protein: CASGDTQETQYF. CDR3 nucleotides: TGTGCCAGCGGGGACACTCAAGAGACCCAGTACTTC.

The chain recombines TRBV6-1 with TRBJ1-1; D remains ambiguous. The CDR3 has 12 residues. Germline V gives CDR1 MNHNS, CDR2 SASEGT. V shed 4 bases and J shed 0 bases, with 3 bases lying between them. In DNA form, the CDR3 reads TGTGCCAGCAGTGGGATGAACACTGAAGCTTTCTTT. Protein: CASSGMNTEAFF.

The chain recombines TRBV7-3 with TRBJ1-1; the D is unclear. Trimming removed 1 base from V and 0 bases from J, with 9 bases in between. The CDR3 is 15 amino acids. Germline values: CDR1 SGHTA, CDR2 FQGTGA. The CDR3 loop is CASSLIRGMNTEAFF. For the CDR3, the DNA is TGTGCCAGCAGCTTAATACGGGGAATGAACACTGAAGCTTTCTTT.

DNA of the CDR3: TGTGCCAGCAGTGAGCTGGCGGGAGGGACCCATAACACAGATACGCAGTATTTT. It is translated as CASSELAGGTHNTDTQYF. The chain couples TRBV6-1 to TRBJ2-3, with TRBD2 matching 9 bases. V was pared by 3 bases and J by 2 bases, with 12 bases of the junction left unmatched. This CDR3 has 18 amino acids. CDR1 and CDR2 from the germline V gene are MNHNS and SASEGT.

The chain has TRBV28 and TRBJ2-7, with D perhaps being TRBD1 or TRBD2 (6 bases each). This CDR3 spans 13 amino acids. Germline loops: CDR1 MDHEN, CDR2 SYDVKM. Trimming removed 7 bases at V and 7 bases at J, with 17 bases between. CDR3 loop: CASTQGGSGEQYF. CDR3 in DNA: TGTGCCAGCACCCAAGGGGGGAGTGGGGAGCAGTACTTC.

The chain links TRBV19 to TRBJ2-7; no firm D call. V lost 5 bases and J lost 0, with 8 bases in between. CDR1 is LNHDA and CDR2 is SQIVND in the germline V gene (reference sequence). The CDR3 length is 13 residues. CDR3 sequence reads: CASSFRFSYEQYF. CDR3 coding DNA: TGTGCCAGTAGTTTCAGGTTCTCCTACGAGCAGTACTTC.

This chain connects TRBV7-9 to TRBJ2-1, with D perhaps assigned TRBD1 or TRBD2 (5 bases each). V shed 4 bases and J shed 6 bases, with 16 bases lying between them. Germline V gene lookup returns CDR1 SEHNR and CDR2 FQNEAQ (reference sequence). The CDR3 consists of 15 residues. As DNA, the CDR3 is TGTGCCAGCAGCTCCCCTGGGGCGGGTAGCAATGAGCAGTTCTTC. This codes for CASSSPGAGSNEQFF.

Comment on this clone: The sample contains more than one DNA sequence encoding this CDR3. The chain employs TRBV4-1 and TRBJ2-7; no definite D call. The CDR3 runs to 13 residues. V was shortened by 3 bases and J by 4 bases, with 10 bases between the two germline ends. Germline CDR1 is MGHRA and CDR2 is YSYEKL. CDR3 DNA: TGCGCCAGCAGCCAGGCTGGATCTTACGAGCAGTACTTC. Encoded protein: CASSQAGSYEQYF.

The DNA of the CDR3 is TGTGCCATCAGTGACCCTCCGGCAGGGGAAGATGGCTACACCTTC. Its protein is CAISDPPAGEDGYTF. The genes are TRBV10-3 and TRBJ1-2; tentatively, D is TRBD1 (6 bases). The CDR3 contains 15 residues. V was cut by 3 bases and J by 6 bases, with 17 bases left in between. Germline V lookup: CDR1 ENHRY, CDR2 SYGVKD.

This clone appeared a single time. The V call is TRBV19, the J call TRBJ2-7, with D possibly matching TRBD1 (6 bases). The CDR3 length is 14 residues. Deletions cut 7 bases from V and 0 bases from J, with 13 bases between. CDR1 is LNHDA and CDR2 is SQIVND in the germline V gene (reference sequence). The CDR3 region is CASKNRDNSYEQYF. CDR3 in DNA: TGTGCCAGTAAAAATCGGGACAACTCCTACGAGCAGTACTTC. Together with reference TRBV19 and TRBJ2-7, the CDR3 gives the full variable domain: DGGITQSPKYLFRKEGQNVTLSCEQNLNHDAMYWYRQDPGQGLRLIYYSQIVNDFQKGDIAEGYSVSREKKESFPLTVTSAQKNPTAFYLCASKNRDNSYEQYFGPGTRLTVT.

The rearrangement links TRBV30 to TRBJ2-7; 12 bases are a match to TRBD2. Germline CDR1 reads GTSNPN; CDR2 reads SVGIG (reference sequence). Trimming took 3 bases from V and 6 from J; bases not matched to a gene: 3. This CDR3 is 13 amino acids long. The CDR3 coding sequence is TGTGCCTGGAGGAGGGGACTAGCGGGCGAGCAGTACTTC. It translates to CAWRRGLAGEQYF.

The V gene is TRBV29-1, the J gene TRBJ1-2; weak D call: TRBD1 (5 bases). The germline CDR1 and CDR2 sequences are SQVTM and ANQGSEA. The CDR3 sequence is 15 residues long. Trimming stripped 3 bases from V and 3 bases from J, with 17 bases between. The CDR3 protein is CSVEQPRGAHYGYTF. Here the CDR3 DNA reads TGCAGCGTTGAGCAGCCCCGAGGGGCCCACTATGGCTACACCTTC.

J is TRBJ2-3 and V is TRBV19; D is uncertain. The germline V gene encodes CDR1 LNHDA and CDR2 SQIVND (reference sequence). Trimming shortened V by 3 bases and J by 3 bases, and 10 bases separated the two germline ends. CDR3 length equals 14 residues. CDR3 sequence reads: CASSIGVRTDTQYF. The CDR3 bases are TGTGCCAGTAGTATTGGGGTGCGGACAGATACGCAGTATTTT.

The CDR3 loop is CASSQADISEAFF. In DNA, the CDR3 is TGCGCCAGCAGCCAAGCGGACATTAGTGAAGCTTTCTTT. The J gene is TRBJ1-1, the V gene TRBV4-1; D may be TRBD1 (5 bases). From germline, CDR1 is MGHRA and CDR2 YSYEKL. The length of the CDR3 is 13 residues. The V end was cut by 1 base, the J end by 7 bases, with 10 bases between.